A single sample is the source of the 9 T cell receptor beta chains below, sequenced in a study of T-cell memory formation after mild COVID-19. TCRdb re-called the 5' RACE reads through MiXCR, storing one row per CDR3 protein. The sample contains about 430,000 distinct CDR3 sequences, over 15% of which appear only once. Sequencing used PBMCs or a T cell subset sorted from them (not recorded which). The source of these receptors is a man between 18 and 35 years old who had mild COVID-19 (a few samples of this study predate the infection). Cell type and time point are not known.

The chain is built from TRBV9 and TRBJ2-1; tentative D call: TRBD1 (6 bases). This CDR3 comprises 16 residues. V lost 4 bases and J 6 bases, leaving 20 bases between the germline ends. Germline loops: CDR1 SGDLS, CDR2 YYNGEE. The CDR3 DNA follows: TGTGCCAGCAGCCTATCGGGTAGGGGGTACGGCAATGAGCAGTTCTTC. Translated: CASSLSGRGYGNEQFF.

This clonotype was seen more than once but under ten times. The J gene is TRBJ1-5, the V gene TRBV19; D not resolved. CDR3 size: 17 residues. The V end was cut by 4 bases, the J end by 3 bases, with 19 bases between. Looked up from germline, CDR1 is LNHDA and CDR2 is SQIVND (reference sequence). The DNA for the CDR3 is TGTGCCAGTAGTACAGGAGGCAGCGCTTCTCTCAATCAGCCCCAGCATTTT. It is translated as CASSTGGSASLNQPQHF.

The chain links TRBV10-3 to TRBJ2-6; 8 positions match TRBD1. Germline V lookup: CDR1 ENHRY, CDR2 SYGVKD. Unmatched junction bases numbered 3, after V lost 3 bases and J lost 2 bases. This CDR3 is 16 amino acids long. CDR3 protein: CAISDSGGAGANVLTF. The CDR3 nucleotides read TGTGCCATCAGTGACTCAGGGGGCGCTGGGGCCAACGTCCTGACTTTC.

This clonotype was recorded a few times. The chain is built from TRBV6-5 and TRBJ1-3; D ambiguous. The CDR3 loop spans 17 amino acids. Trimming shortened V by 1 base and J by 0 bases, and 13 bases separated the two germline ends. CDR1 is MNHEY and CDR2 is SVGAGI in the germline V gene. The CDR3 protein is CASSYLGGPVSGNTIYF. CDR3 bases: TGTGCCAGCAGTTACTTGGGTGGTCCTGTCTCTGGAAACACCATATATTTT.

The genes are TRBV18 and TRBJ2-2; D remains unclear. The CDR3 covers 14 residues. V lost 1 base, J lost 5 bases, and 8 bases lay in between. The germline V gene has CDR1 KGHSH and CDR2 LQKENI. The CDR3 reads CASSPLDQTGELFF. CDR3 sequence (DNA): TGTGCCAGCTCACCACTAGATCAGACCGGGGAGCTGTTTTTT.

The V call is TRBV20-1, the J call TRBJ1-1, with 8 bases lining up with TRBD1. The germline gives CDR1 DFQATT, CDR2 SNEGSKA (reference sequence). The CDR3 is 13 amino acids. V trimming: 4 bases; J trimming: 4 bases; junction bases outside the gene matches: 5. The CDR3 bases are TGCAGTGCTAACAGGGGGGGAGTCACTGAAGCTTTCTTT. Its translation: CSANRGGVTEAFF.

This clonotype was counted between two and nine times. J is TRBJ1-2 and V is TRBV20-1; D unclear. The germline V gene has CDR1 DFQATT and CDR2 SNEGSKA (reference sequence). The CDR3 is 15 amino acids. The V end was cut by 3 bases, the J end by 6 bases, with 20 bases between. The chain's CDR3 is CSASIGRGNRNGYTF. The CDR3 coding sequence is TGCAGTGCTAGTATAGGTCGAGGGAACCGGAATGGCTACACCTTC.

This chain links TRBV7-2 with TRBJ2-2, with 11 positions matching TRBD2. Per the germline V gene, CDR1 is SGHTA and CDR2 is FQGNSA. The ends lost 5 bases at V and 4 bases at J; junction bases unmatched: 6. The CDR3 extends over 16 amino acids. CDR3 region: CASSPRLAGRTGELFF. CDR3 DNA: TGTGCCAGCAGCCCCCGACTAGCGGGGCGCACCGGGGAGCTGTTTTTT.

To note about this clonotype: Relative to the germline gene, one junction end is altered; a read error may explain this. The chain combines TRBV9 with TRBJ2-7; D is uncertain. The germline V gene has CDR1 SGDLS and CDR2 YYNGEE. The CDR3 has 14 amino acids. CDR3 sequence: CTSSAGPYSYEQYF. Here the CDR3 DNA reads TGTACCAGCAGCGCCGGGCCTTACTCCTACGAGCAGTACTTC.